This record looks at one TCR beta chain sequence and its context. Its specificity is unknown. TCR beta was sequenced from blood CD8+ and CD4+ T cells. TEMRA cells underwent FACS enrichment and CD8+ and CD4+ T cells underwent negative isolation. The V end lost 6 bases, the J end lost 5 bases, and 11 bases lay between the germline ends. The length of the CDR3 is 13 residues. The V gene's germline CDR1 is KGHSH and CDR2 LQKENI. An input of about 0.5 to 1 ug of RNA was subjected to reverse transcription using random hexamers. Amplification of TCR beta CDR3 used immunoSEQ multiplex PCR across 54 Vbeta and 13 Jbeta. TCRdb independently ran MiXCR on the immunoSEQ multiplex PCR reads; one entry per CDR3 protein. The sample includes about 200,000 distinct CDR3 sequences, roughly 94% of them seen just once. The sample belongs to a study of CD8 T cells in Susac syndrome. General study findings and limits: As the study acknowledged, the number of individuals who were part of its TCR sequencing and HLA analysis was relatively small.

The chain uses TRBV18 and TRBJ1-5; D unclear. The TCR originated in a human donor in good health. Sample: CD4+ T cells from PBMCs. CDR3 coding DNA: TGTGCCAGCTCCGGCAATACAGATCAGCCCCAGCATTTT. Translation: CASSGNTDQPQHF.